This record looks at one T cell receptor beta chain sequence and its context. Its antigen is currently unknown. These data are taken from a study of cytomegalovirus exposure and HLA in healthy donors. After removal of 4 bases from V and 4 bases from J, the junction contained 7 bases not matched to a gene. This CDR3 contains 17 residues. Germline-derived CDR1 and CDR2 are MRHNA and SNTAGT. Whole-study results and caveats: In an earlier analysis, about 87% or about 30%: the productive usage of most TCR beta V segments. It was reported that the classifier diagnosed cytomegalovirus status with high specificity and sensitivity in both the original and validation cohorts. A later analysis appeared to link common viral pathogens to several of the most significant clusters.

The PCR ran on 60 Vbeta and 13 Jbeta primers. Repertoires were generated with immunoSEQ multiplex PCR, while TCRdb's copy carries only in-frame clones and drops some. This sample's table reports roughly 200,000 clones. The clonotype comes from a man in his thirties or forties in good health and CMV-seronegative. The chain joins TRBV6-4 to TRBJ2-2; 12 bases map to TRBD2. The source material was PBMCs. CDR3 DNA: TGTGCCAGCAGTGTAAATGGACTAGCGGGACTCACCGGGGAGCTGTTTTTT. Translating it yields CASSVNGLAGLTGELFF.